This T cell receptor beta chain is from a study of cytomegalovirus exposure and HLA in healthy donors. The length of the CDR3 is 13 residues. Germline CDR1 is LNHNV and CDR2 is YYDKDF (reference sequence). V was shortened by 4 bases and J by 5 bases, with 11 bases between the two germline ends. Amplification used 60 Vbeta primers and 13 Jbeta primers. Here immunoSEQ multiplex PCR was the method, and the copy in TCRdb shows in-frame clones only, minus some. The sample holds around 200,000 clones; around 79% are singletons and the top ten take around 1.8%. There are a few counts of this clone. This TCR came from a man aged 18 to 29 in good health and CMV-seronegative. The rearrangement joins TRBV15 to TRBJ1-1, with D maybe TRBD1 (5 bases). The sample comprised PBMCs. The CDR3 region has the DNA TGTGCCACCAGCACCTTTCCAGGGACTGAAGCTTTCTTT. Translated, it gives CATSTFPGTEAFF.